Shown below are 24 T cell receptor beta chains from a single sample sequenced in a study of blood T cell repertoires in COVID-19. Here immunoSEQ multiplex PCR was the method, and the copy in TCRdb shows in-frame clones only, minus some. The sample records about 280,000 clones, around 85% being singletons. Sample: PBMCs or T cells enriched from blood (not recorded which). The receptors stem from a woman aged 45-65 years who had recovered from COVID-19.

The J gene is TRBJ2-2, the V gene TRBV30, with D possibly TRBD1 on 7 matching bases. The V gene's germline CDR1 is GTSNPN and CDR2 SVGIG (reference sequence). This CDR3 has 17 amino acids. V was clipped by 5 bases and J by 2 bases, with 21 bases between them. CDR3 DNA sequence: TGTGCCTGGGCCGCCGGGCGGAGGGGGCGTAACACCGGGGAGCTGTTTTTT. It specifies CAWAAGRRGRNTGELFF.

The sample holds a few counts of this clone. CDR3 sequence (DNA): TGTGCCAGCAGCGTAGTAAACCTAGGGGAGCTGTTTTTT. It translates to CASSVVNLGELFF. V and J are TRBV9 and TRBJ2-2, with D unresolved. CDR1 SGDLS and CDR2 YYNGEE come from the germline V gene. The CDR3 extends over 13 amino acids. With 0 bases removed from V and 8 bases from J, the gap between germline ends came to 8 bases.

The chain is built from TRBV25-1 and TRBJ1-1, with D tentatively TRBD1 (6 bases). Trimming pared 6 bases from V and 5 bases from J, leaving 19 bases between. This CDR3 contains 15 residues. Germline CDR1 is MGHDK and CDR2 is SYGVNS. The CDR3 DNA sequence: TGTGCCAGCAGACACGATACGGGGGGCGGGACTGAAGCTTTCTTT. Encoded protein: CASRHDTGGGTEAFF. Looking up the rest from reference TRBV25-1 and TRBJ1-1 gives the full variable domain: EADIYQTPRYLVIGTGKKITLECSQTMGHDKMYWYQQDPGMELHLIHYSYGVNSTEKGDLSSESTVSRIRTEHFPLTLESARPSHTSQYLCASRHDTGGGTEAFFGQGTRLTVV.

The V and J genes are TRBV7-9 and TRBJ2-2; D not certain. Trimming pared 3 bases from V and 0 bases from J, leaving 5 bases between. CDR1 and CDR2 (germline): SEHNR, FQNEAQ (reference sequence). This CDR3 is built from 14 residues. In nucleotides, the CDR3 is TGTGCCAGCAGCTTCTATGCGAACACCGGGGAGCTGTTTTTT. Encoded protein: CASSFYANTGELFF.

V usage is TRBV7-2 and J usage is TRBJ2-3; possible D gene TRBD2, 6 bases. The germline CDR1 and CDR2 sequences are SGHTA and FQGNSA. V lost 5 bases and J 15 bases, leaving 18 bases between the germline ends. The CDR3 totals 12 residues. In nucleotides, the CDR3 is TGTGCCAGCAGCCTAGGGACTTATCTCCCATATTTT. Translating it yields CASSLGTYLPYF.

This chain connects TRBV7-3 to TRBJ1-3; D ambiguous. Trimming cost V 0 bases and J 0 bases, with 3 bases left between them. Germline CDR1 SGHTA, CDR2 FQGTGA. This CDR3 region has 14 residues. This CDR3 reads CASSLTNSGNTIYF. As DNA, the CDR3 is TGTGCCAGCAGCTTAACTAACTCTGGAAACACCATATATTTT. Using reference TRBV7-3 and TRBJ1-3 for the parts outside the CDR3, the full variable domain is GAGVSQTPSNKVTEKGKYVELRCDPISGHTALYWYRQSLGQGPEFLIYFQGTGAADDSGLPNDRFFAVRPEGSVSTLKIQRTERGDSAVYLCASSLTNSGNTIYFGEGSWLTVV.

The rearrangement joins TRBV7-2 to TRBJ1-2, with 9 bases fitting TRBD1. CDR1 and CDR2 from the germline V gene are SGHTA and FQGNSA. The CDR3 runs 13 residues. Germline trimming cut 5 bases from V and 8 bases from J; bases unmatched to any gene: 6. For the CDR3, the DNA is TGTGCCAGCAGCGACCGGGACAGGGAGGGCTACACCTTC. Its translation: CASSDRDREGYTF. Looking up the rest from reference TRBV7-2 and TRBJ1-2 gives the full variable domain: GAGVSQSPSNKVTEKGKDVELRCDPISGHTALYWYRQSLGQGLEFLIYFQGNSAPDKSGLPSDRFSAERTGGSVSTLTIQRTQQEDSAVYLCASSDRDREGYTFGSGTRLTVV.

The chain uses TRBV7-2 and TRBJ1-3; 8 bases are a match to TRBD1. Germline loops: CDR1 SGHTA, CDR2 FQGNSA. The trim removed 4 bases at V and 2 bases at J, leaving 7 bases unmatched. The CDR3 is 16 amino acids. CDR3 sequence reads: CASSSPRGQAGNTIYF. CDR3 bases: TGTGCCAGCAGCTCTCCCAGGGGGCAGGCTGGAAACACCATATATTTT.

The chain couples TRBV3-1 (or the pseudogene TRBV3-2) to TRBJ2-1, with 8 bases lining up with TRBD2. J was trimmed by 12 bases and V by 4 bases; bases with no gene match: 11. Germline loops: CDR1 LGHDT, CDR2 YNNKEL (reference sequence). The CDR3 spans 14 residues. The CDR3 loop reads CASSLGLVTLGQFF. CDR3 sequence (DNA): TGTGCCAGCAGCCTGGGACTAGTAACATTAGGGCAGTTCTTC.

V gene TRBV9 combines with J gene TRBJ2-7; tentatively, D is TRBD2 (5 bases). V was clipped by 1 base and J by 4 bases, with 12 bases between them. Germline CDR1 is SGDLS and CDR2 is YYNGEE. This CDR3 spans 14 amino acids. The CDR3 sequence is CASSVSGNPYEQYF. In nucleotides, the CDR3 is TGTGCCAGCAGCGTATCGGGGAATCCGTACGAGCAGTACTTC.

The chain carries TRBV5-1 and TRBJ2-7; the match to TRBD2 covers 7 bases. J lost 2 bases, V lost 4 bases, and 9 bases had no gene match. The germline V gene encodes CDR1 SGHRS and CDR2 YFSETQ. CDR3 length: 15 amino acids. This CDR3 is CASSPWGGETYEQYF. DNA for the CDR3: TGCGCCAGCAGCCCTTGGGGAGGGGAAACCTACGAGCAGTACTTC.

This rearrangement joins TRBV10-2 to TRBJ2-1; TRBD2 aligns across 11 bases. Germline V gene data show CDR1 as WSHSY and CDR2 as SAAADI. V was clipped by 5 bases and J by 5 bases; unmatched bases: 2. The CDR3 is made up of 14 amino acids. CDR3: CASSLAGGHNEQFF. The CDR3 nucleotides are TGCGCCAGCAGTCTAGCGGGAGGCCACAATGAGCAGTTCTTC.

The chain combines TRBV15 with TRBJ2-7, with a tentative D call TRBD1 (5 bases). The germline V and J ends were trimmed by 8 bases and 6 bases, with 17 bases remaining between them. CDR1 and CDR2 from the germline V gene are LNHNV and YYDKDF (reference sequence). The length of the CDR3 is 13 residues. The DNA of the CDR3 is TGTGCCACCGGCGCCACCAGGGTAGGCGAGCAGTACTTC. This encodes CATGATRVGEQYF.

The chain uses TRBV3-1 (or the pseudogene TRBV3-2) and TRBJ2-1, with TRBD1 as a possible D gene (5 bases). Deletions cut 0 bases from V and 7 bases from J, with 10 bases between. The germline CDR1 and CDR2 sequences are LGHDT and YNNKEL (reference sequence). This CDR3 comprises 14 residues. Written as DNA, the CDR3 is TGTGCCAGCAGCCAAGAGCCCAGGGTAAATGAGCAGTTCTTC. The encoded protein is CASSQEPRVNEQFF.

The CDR3: CASSYFDMGNQPQHF. The CDR3 coding sequence is TGTGCCAGCAGTTACTTTGACATGGGCAATCAGCCCCAGCATTTT. V is TRBV6-2 or TRBV6-3 and J is TRBJ1-5; D is uncertain. The germline gives CDR1 MNHEY, CDR2 SVGEGT. The CDR3 has 15 residues. V gave up 1 base and J gave up 2 bases, with 9 bases separating them.

There are a few counts of this clone. V is TRBV28 and J is TRBJ1-2; 7 bases line up with TRBD1. With 5 bases clipped from V and 1 base from J, the junction kept 13 bases outside the gene matches. Looked up from germline, CDR1 is MDHEN and CDR2 is SYDVKM. This CDR3 comprises 17 residues. CDR3 bases: TGTGCCAGCAGTAGGGGTGAAGGGGGCTCCTTTAACTATGGCTACACCTTC. Protein: CASSRGEGGSFNYGYTF.

As regards this clone: Relative to the germline gene, one junction end is altered; a read error may explain this. This chain links TRBV6-2 or TRBV6-3 with TRBJ2-7; 12 nucleotides agree with TRBD2. Germline CDR1 and CDR2: MNHEY and SVGEGT. The CDR3 runs to 13 residues. The CDR3 DNA sequence: TGTGCCAGCAGTTGGCTAGCGGGAGGGCTAGCTTTATTC. Translation: CASSWLAGGLALF.

V usage is TRBV3-1 (or the pseudogene TRBV3-2) and J usage is TRBJ2-1; D might be TRBD2 (6 bases). The germline CDR1 and CDR2 sequences are LGHDT and YNNKEL (reference sequence). The CDR3 is 12 amino acids. The ends were cut back, 11 bases at V and 6 bases at J, with 14 bases in the middle. This chain's CDR3 is CASGDLINEQFF. In nucleotides, the CDR3 is TGTGCCTCGGGAGATCTGATCAATGAGCAGTTCTTC.

A remark on this clone: The same CDR3 arises from other DNA sequences in this sample as well. The chain links TRBV28 to TRBJ1-2; 10 bases line up with TRBD1. The germline V gene encodes CDR1 MDHEN and CDR2 SYDVKM. The CDR3 totals 17 residues. The V and J ends lost 5 bases and 4 bases, in that order; junction bases with no gene match: 13. CDR3 DNA: TGTGCCAGCAGTGTCACCAGACAGGGGGCGCAAGGCTATGGCTACACCTTC. Translated, it gives CASSVTRQGAQGYGYTF.

This chain joins TRBV18 and TRBJ1-6; no firm D call. CDR1 is KGHSH, CDR2 LQKENI, per germline. CDR3 length: 13 residues. V lost 3 bases to trimming and J lost 8 bases, with 8 bases between them. As DNA, the CDR3 is TGTGCCAGCTCACCGTCCCAGGATTCACCCCTCCACTTT. Amino acids: CASSPSQDSPLHF. The full variable domain, completed using reference TRBV18 and TRBJ1-6, is NAGVMQNPRHLVRRRGQEARLRCSPMKGHSHVYWYRQLPEEGLKFMVYLQKENIIDESGMPKERFSAEFPKEGPSILRIQQVVRGDSAAYFCASSPSQDSPLHFGNGTRLTVT.

The table lists this clone with a few counts. The chain uses TRBV7-2 and TRBJ2-3; the D gene is possibly TRBD1 (6 bases). Trimming took 2 bases from V and 3 from J, leaving 6 bases between them. The length of the CDR3 is 13 residues. Germline CDR1 and CDR2: SGHTA and FQGNSA. CDR3 nucleotide sequence: TGTGCCAGCAGCTTACAGGGGACAGATACGCAGTATTTT. Its translation is CASSLQGTDTQYF.

The CDR3 protein is CASSQPRLRTQAFF. The CDR3 DNA follows: TGTGCCAGCAGCCAACCTAGGTTGCGAACCCAAGCTTTCTTT. The chain has TRBV4-2 and TRBJ1-1; unclear D gene. Germline V gene lookup returns CDR1 LGHNA and CDR2 YNFKEQ. This CDR3 spans 14 amino acids. The V end was cut by 2 bases, the J end by 9 bases, with 16 bases between.

The CDR3 reads CASSLGGDSYEQYF. DNA of the CDR3: TGTGCCAGTAGTCTAGGGGGGGACTCCTACGAGCAGTACTTC. The chain has TRBV19 and TRBJ2-7, with D tentatively TRBD2 (7 bases). The CDR3 totals 14 residues. In germline, CDR1 is LNHDA, CDR2 SQIVND (reference sequence). V was clipped by 5 bases and J by 0 bases, with 11 bases between them.

The CDR3 is CASIWTSGDNEQFF. CDR3 DNA: TGTGCCAGCATATGGACTAGCGGCGACAATGAGCAGTTCTTC. This chain links TRBV2 with TRBJ2-1; 10 bases are shared with TRBD2. The V gene's germline CDR1 is SNHLY and CDR2 FYNNEI. The CDR3 spans 14 residues. V shed 7 bases, J shed 5 bases, and the junction held 5 bases outside the gene matches.